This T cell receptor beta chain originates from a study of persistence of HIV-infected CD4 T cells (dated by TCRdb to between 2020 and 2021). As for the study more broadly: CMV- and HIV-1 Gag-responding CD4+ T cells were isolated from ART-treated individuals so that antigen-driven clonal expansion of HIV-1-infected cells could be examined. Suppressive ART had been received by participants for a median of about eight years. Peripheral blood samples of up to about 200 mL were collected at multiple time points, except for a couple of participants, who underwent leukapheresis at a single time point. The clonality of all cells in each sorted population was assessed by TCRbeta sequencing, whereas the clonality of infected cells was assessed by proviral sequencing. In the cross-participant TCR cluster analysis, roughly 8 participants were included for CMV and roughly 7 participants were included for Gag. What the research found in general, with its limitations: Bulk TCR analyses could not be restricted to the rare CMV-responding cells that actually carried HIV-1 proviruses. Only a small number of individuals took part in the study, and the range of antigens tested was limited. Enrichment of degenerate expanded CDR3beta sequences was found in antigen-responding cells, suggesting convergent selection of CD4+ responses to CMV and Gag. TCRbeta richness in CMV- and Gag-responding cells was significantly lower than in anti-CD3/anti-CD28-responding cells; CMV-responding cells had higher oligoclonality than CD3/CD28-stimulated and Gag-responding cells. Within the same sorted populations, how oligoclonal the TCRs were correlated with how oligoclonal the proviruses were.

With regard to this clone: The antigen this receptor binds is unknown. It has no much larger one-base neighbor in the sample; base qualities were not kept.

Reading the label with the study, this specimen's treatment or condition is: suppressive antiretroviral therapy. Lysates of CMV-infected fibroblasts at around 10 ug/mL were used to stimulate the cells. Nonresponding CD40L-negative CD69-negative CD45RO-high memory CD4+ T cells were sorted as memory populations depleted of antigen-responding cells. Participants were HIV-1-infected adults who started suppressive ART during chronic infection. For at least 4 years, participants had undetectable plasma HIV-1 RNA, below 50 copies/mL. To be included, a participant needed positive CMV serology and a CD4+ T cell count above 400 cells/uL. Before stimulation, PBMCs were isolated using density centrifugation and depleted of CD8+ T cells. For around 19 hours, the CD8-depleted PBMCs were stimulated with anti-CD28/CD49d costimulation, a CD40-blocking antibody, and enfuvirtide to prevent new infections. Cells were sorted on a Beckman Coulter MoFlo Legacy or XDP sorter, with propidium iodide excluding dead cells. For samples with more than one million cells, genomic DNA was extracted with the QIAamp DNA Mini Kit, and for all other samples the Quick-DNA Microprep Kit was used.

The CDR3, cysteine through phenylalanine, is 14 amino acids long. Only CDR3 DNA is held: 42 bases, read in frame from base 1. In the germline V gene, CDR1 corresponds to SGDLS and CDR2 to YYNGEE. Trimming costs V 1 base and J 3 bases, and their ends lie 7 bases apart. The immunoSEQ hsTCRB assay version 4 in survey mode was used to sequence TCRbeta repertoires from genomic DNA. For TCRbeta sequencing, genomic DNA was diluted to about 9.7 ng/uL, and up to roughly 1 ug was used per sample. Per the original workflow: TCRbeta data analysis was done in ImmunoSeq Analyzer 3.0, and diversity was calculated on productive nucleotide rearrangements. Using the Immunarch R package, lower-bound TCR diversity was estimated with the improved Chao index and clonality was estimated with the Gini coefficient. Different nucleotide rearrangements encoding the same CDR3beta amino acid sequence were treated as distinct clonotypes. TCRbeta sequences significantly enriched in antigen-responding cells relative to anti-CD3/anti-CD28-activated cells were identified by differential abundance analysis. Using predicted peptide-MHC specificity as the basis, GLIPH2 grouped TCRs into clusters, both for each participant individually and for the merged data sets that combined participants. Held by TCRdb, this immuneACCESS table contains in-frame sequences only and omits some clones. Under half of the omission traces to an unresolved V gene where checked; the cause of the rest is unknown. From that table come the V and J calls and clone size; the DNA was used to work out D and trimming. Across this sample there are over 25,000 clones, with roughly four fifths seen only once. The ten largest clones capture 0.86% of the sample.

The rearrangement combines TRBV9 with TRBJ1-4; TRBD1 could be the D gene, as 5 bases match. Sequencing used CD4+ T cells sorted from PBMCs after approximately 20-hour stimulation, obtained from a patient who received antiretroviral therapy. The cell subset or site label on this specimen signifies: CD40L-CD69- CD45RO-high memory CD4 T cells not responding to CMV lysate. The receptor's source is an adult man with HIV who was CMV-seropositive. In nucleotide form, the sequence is TGTGCCAGCAGCGTACAGGGTTCTAATGAAAAACTGTTTTTT. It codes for CASSVQGSNEKLFF.